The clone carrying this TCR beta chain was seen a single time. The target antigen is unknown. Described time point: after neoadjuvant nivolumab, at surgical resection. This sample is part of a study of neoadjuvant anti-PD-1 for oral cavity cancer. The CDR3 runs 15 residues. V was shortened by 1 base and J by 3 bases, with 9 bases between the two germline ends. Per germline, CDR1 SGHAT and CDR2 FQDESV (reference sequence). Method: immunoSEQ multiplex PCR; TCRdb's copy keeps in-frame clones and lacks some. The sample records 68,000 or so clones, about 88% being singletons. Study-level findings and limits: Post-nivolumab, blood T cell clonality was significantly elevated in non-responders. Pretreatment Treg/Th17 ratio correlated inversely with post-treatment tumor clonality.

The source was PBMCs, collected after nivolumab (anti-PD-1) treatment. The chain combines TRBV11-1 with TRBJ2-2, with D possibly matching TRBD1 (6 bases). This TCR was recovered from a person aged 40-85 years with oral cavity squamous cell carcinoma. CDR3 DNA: TGTGCCAGCAGCTTAGAGACAGGCTACACCGGGGAGCTGTTTTTT. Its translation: CASSLETGYTGELFF.